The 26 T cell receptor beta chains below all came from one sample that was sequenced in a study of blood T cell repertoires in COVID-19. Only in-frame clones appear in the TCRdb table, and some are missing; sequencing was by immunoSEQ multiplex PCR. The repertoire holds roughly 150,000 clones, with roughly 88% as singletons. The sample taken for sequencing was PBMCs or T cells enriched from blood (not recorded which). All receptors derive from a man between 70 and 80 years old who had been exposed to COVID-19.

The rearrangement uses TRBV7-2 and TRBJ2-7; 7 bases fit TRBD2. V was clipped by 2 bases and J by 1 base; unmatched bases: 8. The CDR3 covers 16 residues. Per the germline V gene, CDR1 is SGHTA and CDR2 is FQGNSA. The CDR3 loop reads CASSLPAGGGSYEQYF. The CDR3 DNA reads TGTGCCAGCAGCTTACCCGCGGGCGGGGGTTCCTACGAGCAGTACTTC. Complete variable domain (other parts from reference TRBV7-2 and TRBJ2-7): GAGVSQSPSNKVTEKGKDVELRCDPISGHTALYWYRQSLGQGLEFLIYFQGNSAPDKSGLPSDRFSAERTGGSVSTLTIQRTQQEDSAVYLCASSLPAGGGSYEQYFGPGTRLTVT.

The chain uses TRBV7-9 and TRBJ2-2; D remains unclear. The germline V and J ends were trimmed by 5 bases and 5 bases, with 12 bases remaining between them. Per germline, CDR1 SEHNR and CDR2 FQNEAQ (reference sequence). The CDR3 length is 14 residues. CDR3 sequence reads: CASSLLMGTGELFF. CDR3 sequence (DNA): TGTGCCAGCAGCCTACTAATGGGTACCGGGGAGCTGTTTTTT.

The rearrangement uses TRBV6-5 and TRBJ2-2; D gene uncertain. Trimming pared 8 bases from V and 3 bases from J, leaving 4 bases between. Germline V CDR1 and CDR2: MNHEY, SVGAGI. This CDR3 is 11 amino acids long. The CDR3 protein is CASLDTGELFF. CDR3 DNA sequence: TGTGCCAGCCTCGACACCGGGGAGCTGTTTTTT.

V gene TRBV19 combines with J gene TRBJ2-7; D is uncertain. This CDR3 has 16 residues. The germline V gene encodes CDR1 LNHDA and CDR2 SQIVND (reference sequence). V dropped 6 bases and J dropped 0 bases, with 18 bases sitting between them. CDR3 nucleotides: TGTGCCAGTAGCCTGGTTTGGATAGCAGACTCCTACGAGCAGTACTTC. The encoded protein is CASSLVWIADSYEQYF.

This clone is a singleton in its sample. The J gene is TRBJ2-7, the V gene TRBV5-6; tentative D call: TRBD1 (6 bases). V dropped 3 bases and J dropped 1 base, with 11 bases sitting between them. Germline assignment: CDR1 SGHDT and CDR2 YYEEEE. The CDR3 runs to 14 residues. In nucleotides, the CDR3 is TGTGCCAGCAGCTCAGGGACACCTTCCTACGAGCAGTACTTC. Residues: CASSSGTPSYEQYF.

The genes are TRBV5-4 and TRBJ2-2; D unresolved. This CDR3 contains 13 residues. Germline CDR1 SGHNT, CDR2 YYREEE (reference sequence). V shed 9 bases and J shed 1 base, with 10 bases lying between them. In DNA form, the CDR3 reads TGTGCCACCCTACCGGGGAACACCGGGGAGCTGTTTTTT. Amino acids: CATLPGNTGELFF. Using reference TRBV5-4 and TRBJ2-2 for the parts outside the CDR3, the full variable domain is ETGVTQSPTHLIKTRGQQVTLRCSSQSGHNTVSWYQQALGQGPQFIFQYYREEENGRGNFPPRFSGLQFPNYSSELNVNALELDDSALYLCATLPGNTGELFFGEGSRLTVL.

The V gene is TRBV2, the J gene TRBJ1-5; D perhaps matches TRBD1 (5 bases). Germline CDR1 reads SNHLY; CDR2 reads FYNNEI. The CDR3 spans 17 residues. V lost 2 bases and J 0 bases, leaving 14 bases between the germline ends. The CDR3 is CASSERRAGPSNQPQHF. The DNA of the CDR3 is TGTGCCAGCAGTGAACGGAGGGCAGGGCCTAGCAATCAGCCCCAGCATTTT.

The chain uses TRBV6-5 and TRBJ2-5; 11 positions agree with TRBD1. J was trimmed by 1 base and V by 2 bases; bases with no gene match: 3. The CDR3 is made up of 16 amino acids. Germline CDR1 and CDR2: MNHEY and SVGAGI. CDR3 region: CASSYTGTGGQETQYF. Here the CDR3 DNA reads TGTGCCAGCAGTTACACTGGGACAGGGGGCCAAGAGACCCAGTACTTC.

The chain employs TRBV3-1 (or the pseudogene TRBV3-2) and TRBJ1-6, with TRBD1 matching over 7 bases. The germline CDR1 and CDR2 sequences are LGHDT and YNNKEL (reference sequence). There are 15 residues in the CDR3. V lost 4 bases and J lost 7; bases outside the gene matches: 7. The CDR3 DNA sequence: TGTGCCAGCAGCCGTTCGGGACAGACAAATTCACCCCTCCACTTT. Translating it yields CASSRSGQTNSPLHF.

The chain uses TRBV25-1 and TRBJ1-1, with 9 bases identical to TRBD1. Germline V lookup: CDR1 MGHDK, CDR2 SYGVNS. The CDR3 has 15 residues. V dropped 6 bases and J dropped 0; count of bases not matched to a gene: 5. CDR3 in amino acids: CASRGTGPMNTEAFF. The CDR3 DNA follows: TGTGCCAGCAGAGGGACAGGGCCTATGAACACTGAAGCTTTCTTT.

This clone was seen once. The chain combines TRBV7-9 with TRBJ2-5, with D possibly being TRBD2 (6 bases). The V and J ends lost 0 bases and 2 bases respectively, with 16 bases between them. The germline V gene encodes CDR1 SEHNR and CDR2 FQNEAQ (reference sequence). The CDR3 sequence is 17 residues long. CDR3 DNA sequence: TGTGCCAGCAGCTTAGCTTCCCCCCGGGCGGGGCAAGAGACCCAGTACTTC. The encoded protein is CASSLASPRAGQETQYF.

DNA of the CDR3: TGCGCCAGCAGCCAAGATACAGACACTGGAAACACCATATATTTT. Translation gives CASSQDTDTGNTIYF. The J gene is TRBJ1-3, the V gene TRBV4-1, with D hard to call. Trimming took off 0 bases at V and 2 bases at J, with 8 bases between the two ends. Germline values: CDR1 MGHRA, CDR2 YSYEKL. The CDR3 has 15 amino acids.

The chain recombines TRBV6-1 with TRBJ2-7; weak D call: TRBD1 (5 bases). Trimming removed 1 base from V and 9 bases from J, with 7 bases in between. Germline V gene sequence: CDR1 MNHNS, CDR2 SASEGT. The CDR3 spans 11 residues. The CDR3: CASSEGRGQYF. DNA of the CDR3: TGTGCCAGCAGTGAAGGTAGGGGGCAGTACTTC.

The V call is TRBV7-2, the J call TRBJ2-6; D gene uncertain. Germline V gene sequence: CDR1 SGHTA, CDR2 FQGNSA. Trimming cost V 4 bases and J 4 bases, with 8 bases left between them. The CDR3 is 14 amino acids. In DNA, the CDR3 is TGTGCCAGCAGCTATGACTGGGGGGCCAACGTCCTGACTTTC. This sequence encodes CASSYDWGANVLTF.

In DNA, the CDR3 is TGCGCCAGCCACTCCGGCGGGACAGGGGGGTACAATGAGCAGTTCTTC. Amino acid sequence: CASHSGGTGGYNEQFF. The chain recombines TRBV5-1 with TRBJ2-1, with TRBD1 matching 11 bases. V gave up 7 bases and J gave up 4 bases; unmatched junction bases: 10. This CDR3 has 16 amino acids. CDR1 and CDR2 (germline): SGHRS, YFSETQ.

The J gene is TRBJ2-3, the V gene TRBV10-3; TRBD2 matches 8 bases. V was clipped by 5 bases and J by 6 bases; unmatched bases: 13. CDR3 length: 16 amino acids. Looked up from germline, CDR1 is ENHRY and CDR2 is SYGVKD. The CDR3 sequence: CAISWLAGTATDTQYF. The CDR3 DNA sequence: TGTGCCATCAGTTGGCTAGCGGGTACCGCTACTGATACGCAGTATTTT.

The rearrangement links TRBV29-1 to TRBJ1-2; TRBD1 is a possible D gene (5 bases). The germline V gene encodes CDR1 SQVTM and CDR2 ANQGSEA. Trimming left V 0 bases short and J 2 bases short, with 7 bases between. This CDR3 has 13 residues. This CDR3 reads CSVEEPGNYGYTF. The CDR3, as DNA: TGCAGCGTTGAAGAACCAGGGAACTATGGCTACACCTTC.

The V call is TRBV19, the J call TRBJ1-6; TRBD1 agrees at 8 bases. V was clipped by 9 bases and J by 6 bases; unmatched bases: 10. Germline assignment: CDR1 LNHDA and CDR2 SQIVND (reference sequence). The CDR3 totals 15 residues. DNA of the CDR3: TGTGCCAGCAGGCCTGCTGGGACAGGTAATTCACCCCTCCACTTT. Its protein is CASRPAGTGNSPLHF.

CDR3 loop: CASSPGVAGEQYF. The CDR3 DNA reads TGTGCCAGTAGCCCGGGGGTCGCGGGAGAGCAGTACTTC. The V gene is TRBV19, the J gene TRBJ2-7; TRBD2 is a possible D gene (6 bases). The germline V and J ends were trimmed by 6 bases and 7 bases, with 16 bases remaining between them. The CDR3 extends over 13 amino acids. The V gene's germline CDR1 is LNHDA and CDR2 SQIVND (reference sequence).

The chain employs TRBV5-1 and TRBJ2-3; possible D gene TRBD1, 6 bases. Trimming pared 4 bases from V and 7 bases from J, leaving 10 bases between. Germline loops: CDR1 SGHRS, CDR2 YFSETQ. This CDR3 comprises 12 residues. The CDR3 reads CASSGQGNTQYF. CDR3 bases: TGCGCCAGCAGCGGGCAGGGGAATACGCAGTATTTT. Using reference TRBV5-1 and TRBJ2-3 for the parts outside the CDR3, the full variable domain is KAGVTQTPRYLIKTRGQQVTLSCSPISGHRSVSWYQQTPGQGLQFLFEYFSETQRNKGNFPGRFSGRQFSNSRSEMNVSTLELGDSALYLCASSGQGNTQYFGPGTRLTVL.

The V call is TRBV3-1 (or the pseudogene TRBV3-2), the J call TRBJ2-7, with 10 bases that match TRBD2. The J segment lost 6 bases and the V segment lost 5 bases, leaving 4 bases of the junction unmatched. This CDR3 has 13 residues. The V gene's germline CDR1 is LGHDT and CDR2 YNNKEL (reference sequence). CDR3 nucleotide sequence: TGTGCCAGCAGCTTGGGACTAGCGATCGAGCAGTACTTC. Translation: CASSLGLAIEQYF.

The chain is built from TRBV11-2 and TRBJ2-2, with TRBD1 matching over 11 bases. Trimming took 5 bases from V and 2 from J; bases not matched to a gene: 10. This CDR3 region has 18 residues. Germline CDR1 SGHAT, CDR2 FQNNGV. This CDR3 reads CASSPYPGQGVNTGELFF. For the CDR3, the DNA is TGTGCCAGCAGCCCATACCCGGGACAGGGGGTTAACACCGGGGAGCTGTTTTTT.

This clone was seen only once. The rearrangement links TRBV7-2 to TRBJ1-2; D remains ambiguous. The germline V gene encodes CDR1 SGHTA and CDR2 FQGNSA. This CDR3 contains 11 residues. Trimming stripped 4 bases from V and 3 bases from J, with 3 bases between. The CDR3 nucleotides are TGTGCCAGCAGCTCCGACTATGGCTACACCTTC. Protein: CASSSDYGYTF.

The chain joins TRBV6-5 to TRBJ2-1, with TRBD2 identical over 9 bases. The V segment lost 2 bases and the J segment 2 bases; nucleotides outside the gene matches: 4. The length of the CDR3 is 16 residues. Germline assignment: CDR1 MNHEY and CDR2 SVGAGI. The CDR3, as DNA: TGTGCCAGCAGTTACAGGCGGGAGGGCCCCTACAATGAGCAGTTCTTC. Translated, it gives CASSYRREGPYNEQFF.

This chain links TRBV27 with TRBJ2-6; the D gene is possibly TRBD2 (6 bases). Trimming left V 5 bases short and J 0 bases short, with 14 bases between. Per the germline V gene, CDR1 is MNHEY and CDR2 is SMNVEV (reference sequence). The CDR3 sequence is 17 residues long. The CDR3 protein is CASSPGTGTSGANVLTF. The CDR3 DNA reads TGTGCCAGCAGTCCCGGGACTGGGACCTCTGGGGCCAACGTCCTGACTTTC.

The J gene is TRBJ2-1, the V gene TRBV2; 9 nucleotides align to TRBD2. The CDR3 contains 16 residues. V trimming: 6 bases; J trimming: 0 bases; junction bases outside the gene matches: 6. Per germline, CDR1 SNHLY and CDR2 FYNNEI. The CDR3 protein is CASRPNSGSSYNEQFF. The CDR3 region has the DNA TGTGCCAGCAGACCCAATAGCGGGAGCTCCTACAATGAGCAGTTCTTC.